A selection of T cell receptor beta chains follows, all from one sample in a study of response to subunit inactivated influenza vaccine. TCRdb re-called the RT-PCR reads through MiXCR, storing one row per CDR3 protein. The table lists 550,000 to 800,000 distinct CDR3 sequences, approximately 15% of them singletons. The sequenced sample was PBMCs from blood, obtained about 14 days before vaccination. The source of these receptors is a man aged 45-60 years who received an inactivated influenza vaccine. The CDR3 runs from the conserved cysteine through the conserved F or W. The order of the fields is clone size, V gene, J gene, D gene, CDR3 protein, CDR3 DNA. D genes are given only for firm matches. Size is omitted from some rows. Given values are once, few, many or a class for expanded clones.

abundance: many; v_gene: TRBV5-1; j_gene: TRBJ2-5; d_gene: -; CDR3aa: CASSLRGYREETQYF; CDR3nt: TGCGCCAGCAGCTTAAGAGGGTACCGGGAAGAGACCCAGTACTTC
abundance: few; v_gene: TRBV7-7; j_gene: TRBJ2-3; d_gene: TRBD2; CDR3aa: CASSVGTSGDTQYF; CDR3nt: TGTGCTAGCAGCGTCGGGACTAGCGGGGATACGCAGTATTTT
abundance: few; v_gene: TRBV7-1; j_gene: TRBJ1-1; d_gene: -; CDR3aa: CASSALPGRRTEAFF; CDR3nt: TGTGCCAGCAGCGCGTTACCGGGCCGGAGGACTGAAGCTTTCTTT
abundance: -; v_gene: TRBV27; j_gene: TRBJ2-3; d_gene: TRBD2; CDR3aa: CASRSSGTLGTDTQYF; CDR3nt: TGTGCCAGCAGGAGTAGCGGGACCTTGGGCACAGATACGCAGTATTTT
abundance: few; v_gene: TRBV9; j_gene: TRBJ2-2; d_gene: TRBD1; CDR3aa: CASAQGQRNPGELFF; CDR3nt: TGTGCCAGCGCGCAGGGACAGCGGAATCCCGGGGAGCTGTTTTTT
abundance: -; v_gene: TRBV4-3; j_gene: TRBJ2-6; d_gene: -; CDR3aa: CASSQERTGANVLTF; CDR3nt: TGCGCCAGCAGCCAAGAGAGGACCGGGGCCAACGTCCTGACTTTC
abundance: -; v_gene: TRBV20-1; j_gene: TRBJ2-1; d_gene: -; CDR3aa: CSARGGGTLYNEQFF; CDR3nt: TGCAGTGCTAGGGGGGGTGGAACCCTCTACAATGAGCAGTTCTTC
abundance: -; v_gene: TRBV20-1; j_gene: TRBJ2-2; d_gene: -; CDR3aa: CSASLGHTNTGELFF; CDR3nt: TGCAGTGCTAGTCTGGGACACACGAACACCGGGGAGCTGTTTTTT
abundance: -; v_gene: TRBV15; j_gene: TRBJ2-5; d_gene: TRBD2; CDR3aa: CATSRDFAGGLETQYF; CDR3nt: TGTGCCACCAGCAGAGATTTTGCGGGGGGCCTAGAGACCCAGTACTTC
abundance: -; v_gene: TRBV11-2; j_gene: TRBJ2-3; d_gene: -; CDR3aa: CASSTTLSDTQYF; CDR3nt: TGTGCCAGCAGCACTACTTTGTCAGATACGCAGTATTTT
abundance: -; v_gene: TRBV6-1; j_gene: TRBJ2-7; d_gene: -; CDR3aa: CARSEQYF; CDR3nt: TGTGCCAGGTCCGAGCAGTACTTC
abundance: few; v_gene: TRBV24-1; j_gene: TRBJ2-1; d_gene: -; CDR3aa: CATSDLLGGNEQFF; CDR3nt: TGTGCCACCAGTGATTTACTTGGCGGCAATGAGCAGTTCTTC
abundance: -; v_gene: TRBV27; j_gene: TRBJ2-7; d_gene: TRBD2; CDR3aa: CASSFSLAGGPYEQYF; CDR3nt: TGTGCCAGCAGTTTTTCCCTAGCGGGAGGGCCCTACGAGCAGTACTTC
abundance: -; v_gene: TRBV4-3; j_gene: TRBJ2-7; d_gene: -; CDR3aa: CASSQDLIDEQYF; CDR3nt: TGCGCCAGCAGCCAAGATCTTATAGACGAGCAGTACTTC
abundance: few; v_gene: TRBV5-6; j_gene: TRBJ1-3; d_gene: -; CDR3aa: CASTFGGGNTIYF; CDR3nt: TGTGCCAGCACCTTTGGGGGAGGAAACACCATATATTTT
abundance: -; v_gene: TRBV15; j_gene: TRBJ2-7; d_gene: -; CDR3aa: CATSRDRGGGRSEQYF; CDR3nt: TGTGCCACCAGCAGAGATCGGGGAGGGGGCCGGAGCGAGCAGTACTTC
abundance: few; v_gene: TRBV7-9; j_gene: TRBJ2-7; d_gene: TRBD1; CDR3aa: CASSPPPGQPSYEQYF; CDR3nt: TGTGCCAGCAGCCCCCCACCGGGACAGCCTAGCTACGAGCAGTACTTC
abundance: -; v_gene: TRBV19; j_gene: TRBJ1-5; d_gene: -; CDR3aa: CASSLPGAGQPQHF; CDR3nt: TGTGCCAGTAGTCTGCCGGGGGCAGGTCAGCCCCAGCATTTT
abundance: few; v_gene: TRBV7-8; j_gene: TRBJ1-5; d_gene: -; CDR3aa: CASSSARVVSNQPQHF; CDR3nt: TGTGCCAGCAGCTCGGCTAGGGTGGTAAGCAATCAGCCCCAGCATTTT
abundance: few; v_gene: TRBV5-1; j_gene: TRBJ2-2; d_gene: -; CDR3aa: CASSLADGANTGELFF; CDR3nt: TGCGCCAGCAGCTTGGCCGACGGCGCGAACACCGGGGAGCTGTTTTTT
abundance: -; v_gene: TRBV5-1; j_gene: TRBJ2-3; d_gene: -; CDR3aa: CASSLVGRPSTDTQYF; CDR3nt: TGCGCCAGCAGCTTGGTTGGCAGGCCTAGCACAGATACGCAGTATTTT
abundance: -; v_gene: TRBV12-3/TRBV12-4; j_gene: TRBJ1-6; d_gene: -; CDR3aa: CASSLVQFNNSPLHF; CDR3nt: TGTGCCAGCAGTTTAGTGCAGTTTAATAATTCACCCCTCCACTTT
abundance: -; v_gene: TRBV20-1; j_gene: TRBJ1-3; d_gene: -; CDR3aa: CSAREISGNTIYF; CDR3nt: TGCAGTGCTAGAGAGATTTCTGGAAACACCATATATTTT
abundance: -; v_gene: TRBV6-5; j_gene: TRBJ2-5; d_gene: TRBD2; CDR3aa: CASSYGLAGETQYF; CDR3nt: TGTGCCAGCAGTTACGGGCTAGCGGGAGAGACCCAGTACTTC
abundance: few; v_gene: TRBV7-2; j_gene: TRBJ2-5; d_gene: -; CDR3aa: CASSPQSRETQYF; CDR3nt: TGTGCCAGCAGCCCCCAGAGTAGGGAGACCCAGTACTTC
abundance: few; v_gene: TRBV7-8; j_gene: TRBJ1-6; d_gene: -; CDR3aa: CASTLSRGARSPLHF; CDR3nt: TGTGCCAGCACCCTCTCGCGGGGGGCGCGATCACCCCTCCACTTT
abundance: -; v_gene: TRBV5-6; j_gene: TRBJ2-2; d_gene: -; CDR3aa: CASSLDTGTKTGELFF; CDR3nt: TGTGCCAGCAGCTTGGACACGGGGACCAAGACCGGGGAGCTGTTTTTT
abundance: -; v_gene: TRBV5-6; j_gene: TRBJ2-1; d_gene: -; CDR3aa: CASSFEMEQFF; CDR3nt: TGTGCCAGCAGCTTCGAGATGGAGCAGTTCTTC
abundance: -; v_gene: TRBV6-1; j_gene: TRBJ2-2; d_gene: -; CDR3aa: CASTVGETGELFF; CDR3nt: TGTGCCAGCACCGTAGGTGAAACCGGGGAGCTGTTTTTT
abundance: -; v_gene: TRBV18; j_gene: TRBJ2-7; d_gene: -; CDR3aa: CASSPSGTQYEQYF; CDR3nt: TGTGCCAGCTCACCTTCCGGGACACAGTACGAGCAGTACTTC
abundance: -; v_gene: TRBV6-1; j_gene: TRBJ2-3; d_gene: TRBD2; CDR3aa: CASSVASGFTDTQYF; CDR3nt: TGTGCCAGCAGTGTGGCTAGCGGCTTCACAGATACGCAGTATTTT
abundance: few; v_gene: TRBV2; j_gene: TRBJ2-7; d_gene: -; CDR3aa: CASTPGFAEQYF; CDR3nt: TGTGCCAGCACCCCCGGGTTTGCGGAGCAGTACTTC
abundance: few; v_gene: TRBV25-1; j_gene: TRBJ2-5; d_gene: TRBD2; CDR3aa: CASSGLANQETQYF; CDR3nt: TGTGCCAGCAGTGGACTAGCGAACCAAGAGACCCAGTACTTC
abundance: -; v_gene: TRBV12-3/TRBV12-4; j_gene: TRBJ2-6; d_gene: -; CDR3aa: CASSLGEHPTMFSGANVLTF; CDR3nt: TGTGCCAGCAGTTTAGGTGAACACCCTACTATGTTCTCTGGGGCCAACGTCCTGACTTTC
abundance: few; v_gene: TRBV15; j_gene: TRBJ1-6; d_gene: TRBD1; CDR3aa: CATSRGAGTGLSSPLHF; CDR3nt: TGTGCCACCAGCAGAGGAGCCGGGACAGGGTTAAGTTCACCCCTCCACTTT
abundance: many; v_gene: TRBV5-6; j_gene: TRBJ2-2; d_gene: -; CDR3aa: CASSSLSGPGELFF; CDR3nt: TGTGCCAGCAGCTCCCTAAGTGGACCCGGGGAGCTGTTTTTT
abundance: -; v_gene: TRBV28; j_gene: TRBJ2-7; d_gene: TRBD2; CDR3aa: CASSPPPGGVNEQYF; CDR3nt: TGTGCCAGCAGCCCGCCGCCCGGGGGGGTGAACGAGCAGTACTTC